This T cell receptor (beta chain) was observed in a study of shared clonotypes between healthy human individuals. Study results and caveats: How much donors shared clonotypes was expected to be affected by sequencing depth. Sharing across four donors was highest in naive CD4 (approximately 5%) and lowest in memory CD8 (roughly 0.4%).

Profiling relied on immunoSEQ multiplex PCR, and the TCRdb table lists in-frame clones only, not all of them. The data show 600,000 to 750,000 clones, with 90% seen just once and 30% to 40% held by the top ten. On this clone: Its antigen is still unknown.

The CDR3 runs to 14 residues. Trimming shortened V by 3 bases and J by 3 bases, and 9 bases separated the two germline ends. The germline V gene encodes CDR1 WSHSY and CDR2 SAAADI. The sequencing input was memory CD8+ T cells from PBMCs. Sample subset: CD45RO+ cells pooled with CCR7-negative TemRA cells. This TCR was recovered from a man younger than 35 in good health. Some clones in this sample may be carry-over from other donors' samples. The chain joins TRBV10-2 to TRBJ2-1, with D perhaps given as TRBD1 or TRBD2 (5 bases each). The CDR3 DNA is TGCGCCAGCAGTGAACCAGGGAGCTACAATGAGCAGTTCTTC. Its translation: CASSEPGSYNEQFF.